The sequence of this T cell receptor (beta chain) was determined in a study of T cells in Graves' hyperthyroidism and ophthalmopathy. Orbital computed tomography and thyroid ultrasound, together with serum TRAb and thyroxine and clinical symptoms, were used for diagnoses. TCR beta CDR3 sequences were amplified from RNA transcripts. RT-PCR in the first round (using the HTBI primer set) targeted the TCR CDR3. One entry per CDR3 protein results from TCRdb running MiXCR on the multiplex PCR reads. The repertoire has more than 500,000 distinct CDR3 sequences, 35% to 50% of them found once; the top ten carry about two fifths. Deletions cut 3 bases from V and 3 bases from J, with 9 bases between. CDR1 is SGDLS, CDR2 YYNGEE, per germline. This CDR3 spans 13 amino acids.

The sequence was obtained from an adult woman with Graves' disease, either hyperthyroidism or ophthalmopathy (not recorded which). The chain uses TRBV9 and TRBJ1-2; no clear D gene. The sample comprised peripheral blood or thyroid tissue (not recorded which). In DNA, the CDR3 is TGTGCCAGCAGCGCCCCCAATTACTATGGCTACACCTTC. It encodes CASSAPNYYGYTF.